One and the same sample provided the 10 T cell receptor beta chains below, sequenced in a study of blood T cell repertoires in COVID-19. Using immunoSEQ multiplex PCR, the repertoire was profiled, and TCRdb retains in-frame clones only, with some absent. The table lists 35,000 to 55,000 clones, roughly 84% of them singletons, with less than 5% in the top ten. The sequencing input was peripheral blood. These receptors originate from a woman between 65 and 79 years old with acute or convalescent COVID-19.

CDR3 loop: CTSSQHGQGKADEQFF. In nucleotides, the CDR3 is TGCACCAGCAGCCAACATGGACAGGGAAAGGCGGATGAGCAGTTCTTC. The chain employs TRBV1 and TRBJ2-1; TRBD1, as called in the table, went unchecked against the DNA. TRBV1 is an annotated pseudogene. The CDR3 spans 16 residues.

This chain connects TRBV19 to TRBJ2-3; TRBD2 matches 7 bases. The CDR3 length is 16 residues. Germline assignment: CDR1 LNHDA and CDR2 SQIVND (reference sequence). The V and J ends lost 5 bases and 0 bases, in that order; junction bases with no gene match: 8. CDR3 region: CASSLVAGHSTDTQYF. The DNA of the CDR3 is TGTGCCAGTAGTTTGGTAGCGGGTCACAGCACAGATACGCAGTATTTT. The whole variable domain, remainder taken from reference TRBV19 and TRBJ2-3, is DGGITQSPKYLFRKEGQNVTLSCEQNLNHDAMYWYRQDPGQGLRLIYYSQIVNDFQKGDIAEGYSVSREKKESFPLTVTSAQKNPTAFYLCASSLVAGHSTDTQYFGPGTRLTVL.

The gene calls are TRBV19 and TRBJ2-5; 7 bases fit TRBD1. This CDR3 has 16 amino acids. Unmatched junction bases numbered 9, after V lost 4 bases and J lost 1 base. Per the germline V gene, CDR1 is LNHDA and CDR2 is SQIVND (reference sequence). The CDR3 sequence is CASSTPGTALQETQYF. The CDR3 nucleotides read TGTGCCAGTAGTACCCCAGGGACAGCTCTCCAAGAGACCCAGTACTTC.

The V call is TRBV30, the J call TRBJ2-7; 9 bases fit TRBD2. CDR3 length equals 13 residues. V lost 4 bases, J lost 5 bases, and 6 bases stayed unmatched. From germline, CDR1 is GTSNPN and CDR2 SVGIG (reference sequence). The CDR3, as DNA: TGTGCCTGGATGGGGCGGGAGGGCAACGAGCAGTACTTC. Translation: CAWMGREGNEQYF.

This chain connects TRBV27 to TRBJ2-7, with 12 bases lining up with TRBD1. The V gene end was trimmed by 6 bases and the J gene end by 4 bases; junction bases not matched to a gene: 7. The CDR3 is 15 residues long. Germline lookup yields CDR1 MNHEY and CDR2 SMNVEV (reference sequence). The CDR3 DNA sequence: TGTGCCAGCAGGCCGGCGGGACAGGGGGCTTACGAGCAGTACTTC. It yields the protein CASRPAGQGAYEQYF.

This clone has a handful of counts. The chain is built from TRBV7-2 and TRBJ2-5, with 11 positions matching TRBD2. The V segment lost 6 bases and the J segment 4 bases; nucleotides outside the gene matches: 4. The V gene's germline CDR1 is SGHTA and CDR2 FQGNSA. This CDR3 spans 14 amino acids. CDR3: CASRTTSGGETQYF. DNA of the CDR3: TGTGCCAGCAGGACAACTAGCGGGGGAGAGACCCAGTACTTC.

The chain employs TRBV28 and TRBJ2-5, with a tentative D call TRBD1 (5 bases). CDR1 is MDHEN, CDR2 SYDVKM, per germline. Trimming shortened V by 6 bases and J by 2 bases, and 16 bases separated the two germline ends. The CDR3 is 15 amino acids. The CDR3 nucleotides read TGTGCCAGCAGGCCCCAAGGGGTAGAGCAAGAGACCCAGTACTTC. It encodes CASRPQGVEQETQYF. The whole variable domain, remainder taken from reference TRBV28 and TRBJ2-5, is DVKVTQSSRYLVKRTGEKVFLECVQDMDHENMFWYRQDPGLGLRLIYFSYDVKMKEKGDIPEGYSVSREKKERFSLILESASTNQTSMYLCASRPQGVEQETQYFGPGTRLLVL.

The V and J genes are TRBV7-2 and TRBJ2-7, with TRBD2 matching over 8 bases. The CDR3 has 17 residues. Germline values: CDR1 SGHTA, CDR2 FQGNSA. After removal of 0 bases from V and 0 bases from J, the junction contained 7 bases not matched to a gene. CDR3 DNA sequence: TGTGCCAGCAGCTTAGCTCCAGCGGGGGCGAGCTCCTACGAGCAGTACTTC. This sequence encodes CASSLAPAGASSYEQYF.

The chain employs TRBV3-1 (or the pseudogene TRBV3-2) and TRBJ1-4; 9 positions match TRBD1. With 3 bases clipped from V and 12 bases from J, the junction kept 11 bases outside the gene matches. CDR1 and CDR2 from the germline V gene are LGHDT and YNNKEL (reference sequence). There are 15 residues in the CDR3. The CDR3 sequence: CASSQTGGRKRELFF. CDR3 coding DNA: TGTGCCAGCAGCCAGACAGGGGGTAGGAAGAGAGAACTGTTTTTT.

The chain recombines TRBV13 with TRBJ1-4, with D perhaps TRBD1 (6 bases). The germline CDR1 and CDR2 sequences are PRHDT and FYEKMQ (reference sequence). V gave up 5 bases and J gave up 3 bases, with 13 bases separating them. This CDR3 comprises 15 residues. This CDR3 reads CASSDGGRANEKLFF. CDR3 nucleotide sequence: TGTGCCAGCAGCGACGGGGGGCGGGCTAATGAAAAACTGTTTTTT. The variable domain in full, completed from reference TRBV13 and TRBJ1-4, reads AAGVIQSPRHLIKEKRETATLKCYPIPRHDTVYWYQQGPGQDPQFLISFYEKMQSDKGSIPDRFSAQQFSDYHSELNMSSLELGDSALYFCASSDGGRANEKLFFGSGTQLSVL.